This T cell receptor beta chain was retrieved from a study of blood T cell repertoires in COVID-19. At the level of the study: The United States, Italy and Spain provided the acute and convalescent COVID-19 samples. PBMCs, B-cell-depleted T cells, or T cells provided the cDNA or gDNA that made up the material.

Seattle's cohort entered during active infection and was followed longitudinally. Assay used: immunoSEQ multiplex PCR; TCRdb lists only in-frame clones, some missing. The sample contains roughly 340,000 clones, 85% to 90% of which appear only once. J was trimmed by 4 bases and V by 6 bases; bases with no gene match: 1. In germline, CDR1 is SGHRS, CDR2 YFSETQ. This CDR3 has 13 residues. The sequencing input was peripheral blood. The source of this sequence is a woman between 70 and 85 years old with COVID-19, enrolled during active disease. The chain is built from TRBV5-1 and TRBJ2-2; 9 bases are a match to TRBD2. The CDR3 loop reads CASKAGGTGELFF. The CDR3 coding sequence is TGCGCCAGCAAAGCGGGGGGCACCGGGGAGCTGTTTTTT.